The 27 T cell receptor beta chains reported below all come from one sample, sequenced in a study of blood T cell repertoires in COVID-19. Profiled with immunoSEQ multiplex PCR; TCRdb holds only in-frame clones, not every one. The sample carries approximately 210,000 clones, almost 90% recorded once. Sequencing was carried out using PBMCs or T cells enriched from blood (not recorded which). These receptors all stem from a woman in her fifties or sixties with acute COVID-19.

The rearrangement joins TRBV27 to TRBJ2-3; D remains ambiguous. The CDR3 consists of 13 residues. The germline V gene has CDR1 MNHEY and CDR2 SMNVEV (reference sequence). The V gene lost 5 bases and the J gene lost 7 bases, with 13 bases spanning the gap. CDR3 region: CASSPGSRYTQYF. The CDR3 nucleotides are TGTGCCAGCAGTCCCGGGTCTCGATATACGCAGTATTTT.

CDR3 sequence reads: CASSLELAPSILYNEQFF. The CDR3 region has the DNA TGCGCCAGCAGCTTGGAACTAGCGCCCTCAATTCTTTACAATGAGCAGTTCTTC. The J gene is TRBJ2-1, the V gene TRBV5-1, with 7 bases aligning to TRBD2. The germline CDR1 and CDR2 sequences are SGHRS and YFSETQ. V was clipped by 0 bases and J by 4 bases; unmatched bases: 13. CDR3 length: 18 residues.

The chain combines TRBV27 with TRBJ1-5; no clear D. Per germline, CDR1 MNHEY and CDR2 SMNVEV (reference sequence). V lost 6 bases and J lost 2, with 14 bases in between. The CDR3 runs 15 residues. The CDR3 nucleotides read TGTGCCAGCAGCCACCGTGCGGGAGGCAATCAGCCCCAGCATTTT. As protein: CASSHRAGGNQPQHF.

The chain combines TRBV10-3 with TRBJ2-5; 12 nucleotides align to TRBD2. This CDR3 region has 16 residues. The junction had 5 bases not matched to a gene; V was cut back by 5 bases and J by 1 base. Germline V gene data show CDR1 as ENHRY and CDR2 as SYGVKD. The CDR3: CAISRTSGIGQETQYF. The CDR3 nucleotides read TGTGCCATCAGTAGGACTAGCGGGATAGGCCAAGAGACCCAGTACTTC.

The chain recombines TRBV20-1 with TRBJ1-1; 11 bases align to TRBD1. This CDR3 is built from 15 residues. CDR1 is DFQATT and CDR2 is SNEGSKA in the germline V gene (reference sequence). The junction had 8 bases not matched to a gene; V was cut back by 3 bases and J by 5 bases. The CDR3, as DNA: TGCAGTGCTAGTAGGACAGGGGGCATTTCGACTGAAGCTTTCTTT. Encoded protein: CSASRTGGISTEAFF.

V gene TRBV18 combines with J gene TRBJ1-4; the D is unclear. Germline lookup yields CDR1 KGHSH and CDR2 LQKENI. V was clipped by 3 bases and J by 0 bases, with 8 bases between them. This CDR3 region has 15 residues. CDR3 residues: CASSPRTTTNEKLFF. The CDR3 nucleotides are TGTGCCAGCTCACCCAGAACAACAACTAATGAAAAACTGTTTTTT.

The chain couples TRBV6-1 to TRBJ1-1, with a possible D match to TRBD1 (5 bases). V lost 3 bases to trimming and J lost 0 bases, with 14 bases between them. The germline CDR1 and CDR2 sequences are MNHNS and SASEGT. The CDR3 contains 16 residues. CDR3 sequence reads: CASSESTGRMNTEAFF. In nucleotides, the CDR3 is TGTGCCAGCAGTGAGTCAACAGGACGAATGAACACTGAAGCTTTCTTT.

The V call is TRBV30, the J call TRBJ2-7; D is possibly TRBD2 (7 bases). The CDR3 is 13 amino acids. V gave up 3 bases and J gave up 2 bases, with 11 bases separating them. The V gene's germline CDR1 is GTSNPN and CDR2 SVGIG (reference sequence). The CDR3 region has the DNA TGTGCCTGGAGCTCGGGGGGCCCCTACGAGCAGTACTTC. This translates into CAWSSGGPYEQYF.

This clone was observed a single time. The chain recombines TRBV7-9 with TRBJ1-1, with 10 bases lining up with TRBD1. The CDR3 contains 15 residues. The trim removed 4 bases at V and 1 base at J, leaving 3 bases unmatched. CDR1 SEHNR and CDR2 FQNEAQ come from the germline V gene (reference sequence). The CDR3 DNA reads as TGTGCCAGCAGCTCGGGACAGGGGAGGAACACTGAAGCTTTCTTT. This codes for CASSSGQGRNTEAFF.

The V call is TRBV19, the J call TRBJ1-1; 7 nucleotides agree with TRBD1. The CDR3 has 14 residues. Per the germline V gene, CDR1 is LNHDA and CDR2 is SQIVND (reference sequence). V was clipped by 8 bases and J by 1 base; unmatched bases: 7. CDR3 in DNA: TGTGCCAGTCGACAGGGAAAAGAGAACACTGAAGCTTTCTTT. Its translation is CASRQGKENTEAFF.

This clone appeared once. The chain joins TRBV7-3 to TRBJ1-1; D not resolved. Trimming took 3 bases from V and 9 from J, leaving 14 bases between them. This CDR3 spans 13 amino acids. The V gene's germline CDR1 is SGHTA and CDR2 FQGTGA. The CDR3 is CASSFPGGGQAFF. The CDR3 DNA sequence: TGTGCCAGCAGCTTCCCGGGCGGCGGGCAAGCTTTCTTT.

The chain couples TRBV11-3 to TRBJ2-2; 9 bases agree with TRBD1. Germline lookup yields CDR1 SGHNT and CDR2 YENEEA. CDR3 size: 20 residues. Trimming at V came to 1 base and at J to 3 bases, leaving 15 bases not matched to a gene. The CDR3 sequence is CASSLGAGTGRIGDTGELFF. In DNA form, the CDR3 reads TGTGCCAGCAGCTTAGGAGCCGGGACAGGGAGGATCGGCGACACCGGGGAGCTGTTTTTT.

A single count supports this clone. The J gene is TRBJ2-2, the V gene TRBV28; 7 bases are a match to TRBD2. The V gene's germline CDR1 is MDHEN and CDR2 SYDVKM. This CDR3 region has 15 residues. V lost 5 bases to trimming and J lost 3 bases; unmatched junction nucleotides: 6. CDR3 sequence: CASSPSGAHTGELFF. The CDR3 DNA sequence: TGTGCCAGCAGTCCCAGCGGGGCGCACACCGGGGAGCTGTTTTTT.

This clone was counted between two and nine times. The V and J genes are TRBV30 and TRBJ1-5; D might be TRBD1 (6 bases). The ends were cut back, 1 base at V and 7 bases at J, with 11 bases in the middle. The CDR3 contains 13 residues. Germline CDR1 reads GTSNPN; CDR2 reads SVGIG (reference sequence). The CDR3 is CAWSGNRAQPQHF. The CDR3 bases are TGTGCCTGGAGTGGCAACAGGGCCCAGCCCCAGCATTTT. The full variable domain, completed using reference TRBV30 and TRBJ1-5, is SQTIHQWPATLVQPVGSPLSLECTVEGTSNPNLYWYRQAAGRGLQLLFYSVGIGQISSEVPQNLSASRPQDRQFILSSKKLLLSDSGFYLCAWSGNRAQPQHFGDGTRLSIL.

The rearrangement uses TRBV20-1 and TRBJ2-3; 7 positions agree with TRBD2. The CDR3 sequence is 15 residues long. With V trimmed by 3 bases and J by 3 bases, 9 bases remained unmatched. The germline V gene encodes CDR1 DFQATT and CDR2 SNEGSKA (reference sequence). CDR3 in amino acids: CSASRSAGATDTQYF. CDR3 sequence (DNA): TGCAGTGCTAGTAGGTCGGCGGGAGCTACAGATACGCAGTATTTT.

V is TRBV6-5 and J is TRBJ2-5; D may be TRBD2 (5 bases). The CDR3 runs to 15 residues. Trimming took off 2 bases at V and 3 bases at J, with 13 bases between the two ends. Germline loops: CDR1 MNHEY, CDR2 SVGAGI. The CDR3 here is CASSYGGLLKETQYF. The CDR3 region has the DNA TGTGCCAGCAGTTACGGTGGACTCCTGAAAGAGACCCAGTACTTC.

This chain uses TRBV2 with TRBJ1-6; D uncertain. Between the trimmed V and J ends, which lost 4 bases and 9 bases, there was a span of 10 bases. Looked up from germline, CDR1 is SNHLY and CDR2 is FYNNEI. The CDR3 extends over 13 amino acids. The CDR3 spells CASSGHSTSPLHF. In DNA form, the CDR3 reads TGTGCCAGCAGTGGGCACAGTACTTCACCCCTCCACTTT.

The rearrangement links TRBV27 to TRBJ1-4; 10 bases line up with TRBD1. Germline CDR1 MNHEY, CDR2 SMNVEV (reference sequence). The CDR3 loop spans 15 amino acids. J gave up 6 bases and V 6 bases, and 7 bases lay outside the gene matches. CDR3 protein: CASSNLGQGDEKLFF. In nucleotides, the CDR3 is TGTGCCAGCAGCAACCTTGGACAGGGGGATGAAAAACTGTTTTTT. Variable domain in full (rest from reference TRBV27 and TRBJ1-4): EAQVTQNPRYLITVTGKKLTVTCSQNMNHEYMSWYRQDPGLGLRQIYYSMNVEVTDKGDVPEGYKVSRKEKRNFPLILESPSPNQTSLYFCASSNLGQGDEKLFFGSGTQLSVL.

This clone was seen just once. The chain combines TRBV19 with TRBJ1-1; 7 bases are a match to TRBD1. The germline CDR1 and CDR2 sequences are LNHDA and SQIVND (reference sequence). With 6 bases clipped from V and 2 bases from J, the junction kept 12 bases outside the gene matches. The CDR3 extends over 16 amino acids. CDR3 loop: CASRAETGQPNTEAFF. For the CDR3, the DNA is TGTGCCAGTAGGGCTGAAACGGGACAGCCAAACACTGAAGCTTTCTTT.

The chain joins TRBV7-3 to TRBJ2-3; D is uncertain. V lost 2 bases to trimming and J lost 0 bases, with 3 bases between them. The length of the CDR3 is 13 residues. The germline V gene encodes CDR1 SGHTA and CDR2 FQGTGA. CDR3 region: CASSLLSTDTQYF. CDR3 nucleotides: TGTGCCAGCAGCTTACTGAGCACAGATACGCAGTATTTT.

V and J are TRBV24-1 and TRBJ2-1; 13 nucleotides match TRBD2. Trimming removed 0 bases from V and 7 bases from J; junction bases left unmatched: 5. The CDR3 has 17 residues. CDR1 and CDR2 (germline): KGHDR, SFDVKD. CDR3 protein: CATSDLREGLAGNEQFF. The CDR3 DNA reads TGTGCCACCAGTGATTTGCGGGAGGGACTAGCGGGAAATGAGCAGTTCTTC.

This clone was picked up a small number of times. The V gene is TRBV18, the J gene TRBJ1-4; 7 bases align to TRBD1. The length of the CDR3 is 17 residues. Germline V CDR1 and CDR2: KGHSH, LQKENI. Trimming took 6 bases from V and 5 from J; bases not matched to a gene: 15. CDR3 sequence reads: CASSLNPQGPPNEKLFF. Here the CDR3 DNA reads TGTGCCAGCTCTCTAAACCCACAGGGGCCGCCGAATGAAAAACTGTTTTTT.

A remark on this clone: The sample contains more than one DNA sequence encoding this CDR3. The V gene is TRBV11-2, the J gene TRBJ1-5; tentative D call: TRBD1 (6 bases). CDR1 and CDR2 (germline): SGHAT, FQNNGV. There are 13 residues in the CDR3. Trimming removed 3 bases from V and 4 bases from J, with 7 bases in between. The DNA of the CDR3 is TGTGCCAGCAGCTTCCAGGGGAATCAGCCCCAGCATTTT. This encodes CASSFQGNQPQHF.

V usage is TRBV19 and J usage is TRBJ2-1; 8 positions match TRBD2. Trimming took 5 bases from V and 4 from J; bases not matched to a gene: 10. This CDR3 spans 16 amino acids. CDR1 and CDR2 from the germline V gene are LNHDA and SQIVND (reference sequence). The CDR3 coding sequence is TGTGCCAGTAGTGACCCCGGGACTAGGGGGTACAATGAGCAGTTCTTC. Translation gives CASSDPGTRGYNEQFF.

The chain uses TRBV28 and TRBJ1-2; weak D call: TRBD1 (5 bases). Per germline, CDR1 MDHEN and CDR2 SYDVKM. Trimming shortened V by 6 bases and J by 8 bases, and 19 bases separated the two germline ends. The CDR3 length is 14 residues. Written as DNA, the CDR3 is TGTGCCAGCAGGCCGCCCGCAGGGTTGGGAGGCTACACCTTC. This translates into CASRPPAGLGGYTF.

The chain combines TRBV7-9 with TRBJ2-6; TRBD1 aligns across 7 bases. This CDR3 spans 14 amino acids. Germline CDR1 reads SEHNR; CDR2 reads FQNEAQ (reference sequence). Trimming took 5 bases from V and 9 from J; bases not matched to a gene: 7. CDR3 protein: CASSPDREVNVLTF. The CDR3 DNA sequence: TGTGCCAGCAGCCCCGACAGGGAAGTCAACGTCCTGACTTTC.

The chain uses TRBV4-2 and TRBJ1-2; the D gene is possibly TRBD1 (6 bases). Trimming removed 0 bases from V and 10 bases from J, with 15 bases in between. The CDR3 runs to 14 residues. Germline values: CDR1 LGHNA, CDR2 YNFKEQ. Here the CDR3 reads CASSQERQGNSYTF. The CDR3 DNA follows: TGTGCCAGCAGCCAAGAACGGCAGGGGAATTCCTACACCTTC.